These 9 T cell receptor gamma chains originate from one sample sequenced in a study of γδ T cells in repeated Plasmodium falciparum infection. Flow sorting of PBMC yielded separate Vgamma9/Vdelta2+ and Vdelta2-negative gammadelta T cell populations for bulk repertoire analysis. TCRdb reprocessed the multiplex PCR reads through CATT. In the table there are 11,000 to 15,000 gamma-chain clones, around 1.6% of which are singletons. The sample was gamma-delta T cells from blood. The receptors here all came from a pool of human donors (malaria-infected and uninfected, not separated).

This clone has just a few counts. Possible read error: a much larger clone is one base away. No J gene was assigned, while the V gene was called as TRGV5. Germline V gene data show CDR1 as VINAFY and CDR2 as YDVSNSKD. This CDR3 region has 13 residues. This CDR3 reads CATWARAGYKKLF. DNA of the CDR3: TGTGCCACCTGGGCCCGGGCAGGTTATAAGAAACTCTTC.

About this clone: TCRdb attributes to this sequence the protein of a much larger clone, which differs from the DNA translation at residue 12; a read error is likely, and the protein displayed is translated from the DNA. The chain employs TRGV9 and TRGJP. TCRdb gives no J gene; it was assigned here by matching the DNA to germline. The CDR3 loop spans 17 amino acids. The V gene's germline CDR1 is GITISATS and CDR2 ISYDGTV (reference sequence). This CDR3 is CALWEVKQELGEKIKVF. As DNA, the CDR3 is TGTGCCTTGTGGGAGGTAAAACAAGAGTTGGGCGAAAAAATCAAGGTATTT.

This clone was seen only a few times. A far larger clone lies a single base away; this is likely a read error. Other DNA sequences in the sample encode the same CDR3. This chain uses TRGV9 with TRGJ1 or TRGJ2. The J gene is absent in TCRdb and was assigned here via DNA matching to germline. CDR1 and CDR2 from the germline V gene are GITISATS and ISYDGTV (reference sequence). J gave up 0 bases and V 4 bases, and 18 bases lay outside the gene matches. The CDR3 length is 18 residues. The CDR3 DNA reads as TGTGCCTTGTGGGAAGTGCGGTATGGATGCCCGAATTATTATAAGAAACTCTTT. Translated, it gives CALWEVRYGCPNYYKKLF.

In this sample, this clone turned up many times. TCRdb's entry gives the protein of a much larger clone, which mismatches this DNA's translation at residue 9, likely from a read error; the protein reported here is translated from the DNA. The chain recombines TRGV9 with TRGJP. As TCRdb names no J gene, one was assigned here on the basis of a DNA match to germline. Looked up from germline, CDR1 is GITISATS and CDR2 is ISYDGTV (reference sequence). The CDR3 runs 17 residues. With 2 bases clipped from V and 9 bases from J, the junction kept 10 bases outside the gene matches. The CDR3 region is CALWEAGRGLGKKIKVF. The CDR3 region has the DNA TGTGCCTTGTGGGAGGCGGGACGAGGGTTGGGCAAAAAAATCAAGGTATTT.

This clone appeared many times. A single base is all that separates this from a far larger clone, so a read error is likely. Other DNA sequences in this sample translate to the same CDR3. The gene calls are TRGV4 and TRGJ1 or TRGJ2. TCRdb is silent on the J gene; assignment here came from matching the DNA to germline. The CDR3 consists of 17 residues. Germline V lookup: CDR1 EGSTGY, CDR2 YDSYTSSV. V was pared by 8 bases and J by 0 bases, with 19 bases of the junction left unmatched. This CDR3 reads CATSEVSKSENYYKKLF. As DNA, the CDR3 is TGTGCCACCTCGGAAGTGAGCAAGAGCGAGAATTATTATAAGAAACTCTTT.

Turning to this clone: The protein TCRdb lists belongs to a much larger clone and differs from this DNA's translation at residue 3, which points to a read error; the protein shown is made from the DNA. This chain joins TRGV2 and TRGJ1 or TRGJ2. TCRdb gives no J gene; it was assigned here by matching the DNA to germline. The germline CDR1 and CDR2 sequences are EGSNGY and YDSYNSKV. This CDR3 contains 13 residues. The CDR3 coding sequence is TGTGCCTCCTGGGACGGGCTCCACTATAAGAAACTCTTT. The encoded protein is CASWDGLHYKKLF.

This clone has just a few counts. TCRdb's protein, taken from a much larger clone, differs from this DNA's translation at residue 9, likely owing to a read error; the protein displayed comes from the DNA. This sequence joins TRGV9 and TRGJ1 or TRGJ2. No J segment appears in TCRdb, so it was assigned here by matching the sequence to germline. The CDR3 has 13 amino acids. Germline CDR1 reads GITISATS; CDR2 reads ISYDGTV (reference sequence). V lost 5 bases and J lost 8; bases outside the gene matches: 12. DNA for the CDR3: TGTGCCTTGTGGGTGCGGCCTTTTCATAAGAAACTCTTT. It yields the protein CALWVRPFHKKLF.

There are a few counts of this clone. This probably arose from a read error, given a far larger clone one base away. The same CDR3 can be traced to other DNA sequences in this sample. The J segment was not called; the V segment is TRGV9. CDR3 length equals 12 residues. Germline assignment: CDR1 GITISATS and CDR2 ISYDGTV (reference sequence). CDR3 DNA: TGTGCCTTATACCCGACTTATTATAAGAAGCTCTTT. This translates into CALYPTYYKKLF.

Notes on this clone: The TCRdb protein, from a much larger clone, departs from this DNA's translation at residue 16, likely by read error; the protein shown derives from the DNA. This chain uses TRGV4 with TRGJP1. Germline V gives CDR1 EGSTGY, CDR2 YDSYTSSV. The CDR3 is made up of 18 amino acids. CDR3 sequence (DNA): TGTGCCACCTGGGATGGTACTCCTTTAATGGCCACTGGTTGGTTCGAGATATTT. Residues: CATWDGTPLMATGWFEIF.